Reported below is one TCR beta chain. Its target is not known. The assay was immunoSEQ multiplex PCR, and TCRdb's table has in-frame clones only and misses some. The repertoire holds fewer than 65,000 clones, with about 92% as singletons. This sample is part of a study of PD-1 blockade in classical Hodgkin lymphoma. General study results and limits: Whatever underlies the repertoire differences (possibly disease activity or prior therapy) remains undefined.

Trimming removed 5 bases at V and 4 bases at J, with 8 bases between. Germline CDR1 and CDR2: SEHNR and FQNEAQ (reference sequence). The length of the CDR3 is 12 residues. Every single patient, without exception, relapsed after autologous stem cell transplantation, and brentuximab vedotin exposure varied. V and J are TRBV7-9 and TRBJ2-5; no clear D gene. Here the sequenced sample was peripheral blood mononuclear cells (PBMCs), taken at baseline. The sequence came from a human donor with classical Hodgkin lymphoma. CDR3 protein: CASSRSGETQYF. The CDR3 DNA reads TGTGCCAGCAGCCGGTCGGGAGAGACCCAGTACTTC.